This T cell receptor (beta chain) was sequenced during a study of blood T cells in healthy people across ages. Overall study results and limits: Shifts in expanded clonotypes may have been confounded by donor CMV status, which was unknown. Researchers judged that diversity estimates from one million T cells fell short of true values.

A J-beta primer mix and a sample-barcoded 5' primer were used in a second PCR of about 6 to 12 cycles. TCRdb re-analysed the 5' RACE reads in MiXCR, keeping a single row per CDR3 protein. Altogether hundreds of thousands of distinct CDR3 sequences are present, around two thirds being singletons, with the ten largest covering around a quarter. J was trimmed by 5 bases and V by 0 bases; bases with no gene match: 9. Germline V gene data show CDR1 as SGHDN and CDR2 as FVKESK. The CDR3 sequence is 16 residues long. Regarding this clonotype: Its specificity is unknown.

This TCR derives from a man in his thirties or forties in good health. V usage is TRBV14 and J usage is TRBJ1-2, with 7 bases matching TRBD1. The specimen was blood. CDR3 region: CASSQDGGTAMYGYTF. DNA for the CDR3: TGTGCCAGCAGCCAAGATGGAGGGACAGCTATGTATGGCTACACCTTC.